The present entry profiles one T cell receptor (beta chain) with its context. The source of the sample is a study of shared clonotypes between healthy human individuals. Study information: Two women and a few men aged 18 to 49 served as donors.

Running of the assay took place at deep level. Some clones are missing from TCRdb's copy, which holds only in-frame ones; the method was immunoSEQ multiplex PCR. Among approximately 460,000 clones listed, more than 70% were seen once. The CDR3 covers 16 residues. V shed 6 bases and J shed 2 bases, with 20 bases lying between them. The V gene's germline CDR1 is SGHAT and CDR2 FQNNGV. This chain uses TRBV11-2 with TRBJ2-7; D is possibly TRBD1 or TRBD2 (6 bases each). This sequence was found in a woman in her thirties or forties in good health. Some clones in this sample may be carry-over from other donors' samples. Sequenced input: PBMCs. The CDR3 is CASRGGQPLIPYEQYF. DNA for the CDR3: TGTGCCAGCAGGGGGGGACAACCGCTTATCCCCTACGAGCAGTACTTC.